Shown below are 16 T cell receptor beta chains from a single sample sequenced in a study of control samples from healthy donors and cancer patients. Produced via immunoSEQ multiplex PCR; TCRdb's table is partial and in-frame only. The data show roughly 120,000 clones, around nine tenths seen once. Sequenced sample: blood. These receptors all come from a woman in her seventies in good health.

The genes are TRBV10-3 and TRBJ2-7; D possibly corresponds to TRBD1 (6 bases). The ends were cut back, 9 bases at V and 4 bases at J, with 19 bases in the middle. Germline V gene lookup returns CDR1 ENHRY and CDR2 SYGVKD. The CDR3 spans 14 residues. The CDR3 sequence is CAIRTGTLNYEQYF. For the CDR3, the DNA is TGTGCCATAAGAACCGGGACACTAAATTACGAGCAGTACTTC.

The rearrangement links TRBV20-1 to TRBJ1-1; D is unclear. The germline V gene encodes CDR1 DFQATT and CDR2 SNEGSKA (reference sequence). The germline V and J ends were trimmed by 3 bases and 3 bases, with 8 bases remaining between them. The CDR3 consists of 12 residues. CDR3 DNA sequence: TGCAGTGCTAGTGATGCATACACTGAAGCTTTCTTT. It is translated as CSASDAYTEAFF.

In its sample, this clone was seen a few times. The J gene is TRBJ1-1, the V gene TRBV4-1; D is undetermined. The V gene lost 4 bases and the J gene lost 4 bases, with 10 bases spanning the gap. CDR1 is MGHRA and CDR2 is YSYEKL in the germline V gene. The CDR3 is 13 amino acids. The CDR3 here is CASSRGASTEAFF. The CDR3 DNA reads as TGCGCCAGCAGCCGGGGAGCGAGCACTGAAGCTTTCTTT.

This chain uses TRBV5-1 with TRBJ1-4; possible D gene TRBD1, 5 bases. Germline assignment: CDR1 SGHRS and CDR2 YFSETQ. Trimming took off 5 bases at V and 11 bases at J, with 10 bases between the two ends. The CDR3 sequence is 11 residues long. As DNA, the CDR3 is TGCGCCAGCAGGGGGGATTCGAAACTGTTTTTT. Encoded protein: CASRGDSKLFF. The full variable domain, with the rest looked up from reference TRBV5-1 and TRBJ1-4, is KAGVTQTPRYLIKTRGQQVTLSCSPISGHRSVSWYQQTPGQGLQFLFEYFSETQRNKGNFPGRFSGRQFSNSRSEMNVSTLELGDSALYLCASRGDSKLFFGSGTQLSVL.

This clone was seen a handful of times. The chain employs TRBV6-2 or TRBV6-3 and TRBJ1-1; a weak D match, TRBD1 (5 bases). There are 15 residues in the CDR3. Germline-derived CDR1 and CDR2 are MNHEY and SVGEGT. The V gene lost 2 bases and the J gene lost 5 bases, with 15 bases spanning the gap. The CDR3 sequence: CASSYQGPGGTEAFF. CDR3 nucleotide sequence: TGTGCCAGCAGTTACCAGGGACCGGGAGGTACTGAAGCTTTCTTT.

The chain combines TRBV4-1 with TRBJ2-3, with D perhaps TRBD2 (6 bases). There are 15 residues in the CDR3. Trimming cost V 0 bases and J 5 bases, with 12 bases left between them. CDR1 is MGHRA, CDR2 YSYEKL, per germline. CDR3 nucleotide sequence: TGCGCCAGCAGCCAAGATTTAGCGGCCCTAGATACGCAGTATTTT. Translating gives CASSQDLAALDTQYF.

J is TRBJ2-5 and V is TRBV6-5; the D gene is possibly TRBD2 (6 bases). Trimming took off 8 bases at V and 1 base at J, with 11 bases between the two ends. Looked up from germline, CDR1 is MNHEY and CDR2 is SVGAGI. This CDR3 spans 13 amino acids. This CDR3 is CASGSTSQETQYF. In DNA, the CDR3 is TGTGCCAGCGGATCGACTAGCCAAGAGACCCAGTACTTC.

CDR3: CASSLHREGYTF. The CDR3 coding sequence is TGTGCCAGCAGTTTGCACAGGGAAGGCTACACCTTC. The chain recombines TRBV7-2 with TRBJ1-2; TRBD1 might be the D (6 bases). Germline CDR1 SGHTA, CDR2 FQGNSA. Between the trimmed V and J ends, which lost 6 bases and 8 bases, there was a span of 13 bases. The CDR3 covers 12 residues.

Here the CDR3 DNA reads TGTGCCATCGGGACAGGGGAGGGAACTGAAGCTTTCTTT. The encoded protein is CAIGTGEGTEAFF. The rearrangement links TRBV10-3 to TRBJ1-1; TRBD1 aligns across 10 bases. Germline V lookup: CDR1 ENHRY, CDR2 SYGVKD. CDR3 size: 13 residues. The J segment lost 5 bases and the V segment lost 8 bases, leaving 5 bases of the junction unmatched.

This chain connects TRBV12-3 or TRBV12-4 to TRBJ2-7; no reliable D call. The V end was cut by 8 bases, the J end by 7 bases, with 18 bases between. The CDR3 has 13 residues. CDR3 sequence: CASSHPNAGEQYF. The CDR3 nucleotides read TGTGCCAGCTCTCACCCTAATGCTGGGGAGCAGTACTTC.

The CDR3 nucleotides are TGTGCCAGCTCACCTGAACGCAATCAGCCCCAGCATTTT. Encoded protein: CASSPERNQPQHF. The rearrangement uses TRBV18 and TRBJ1-5; D not resolved. The germline CDR1 and CDR2 sequences are KGHSH and LQKENI. The CDR3 extends over 13 amino acids. The ends were cut back, 3 bases at V and 2 bases at J, with 5 bases in the middle.

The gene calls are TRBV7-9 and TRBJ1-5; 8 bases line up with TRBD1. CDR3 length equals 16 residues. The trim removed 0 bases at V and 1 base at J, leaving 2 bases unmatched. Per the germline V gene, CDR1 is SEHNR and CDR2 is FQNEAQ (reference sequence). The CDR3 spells CASSLAQGASNQPQHF. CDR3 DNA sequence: TGTGCCAGCAGCTTAGCGCAGGGGGCAAGCAATCAGCCCCAGCATTTT.

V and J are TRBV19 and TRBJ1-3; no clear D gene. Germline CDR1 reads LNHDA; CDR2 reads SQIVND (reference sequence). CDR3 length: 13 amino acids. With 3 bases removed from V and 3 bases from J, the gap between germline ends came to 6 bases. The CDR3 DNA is TGTGCCAGTAGTATTCGTGTTGGAAACACCATATATTTT. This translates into CASSIRVGNTIYF.

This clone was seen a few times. CDR3 DNA: TGTGCCAGCAGCCCTGACAGGGGGTCGAACACCGGGGAGCTGTTTTTT. This sequence encodes CASSPDRGSNTGELFF. The chain couples TRBV27 to TRBJ2-2, with 9 nucleotides matching TRBD1. The V gene end was trimmed by 6 bases and the J gene end by 0 bases; junction bases not matched to a gene: 5. The CDR3 extends over 16 amino acids. Germline CDR1 MNHEY, CDR2 SMNVEV (reference sequence).

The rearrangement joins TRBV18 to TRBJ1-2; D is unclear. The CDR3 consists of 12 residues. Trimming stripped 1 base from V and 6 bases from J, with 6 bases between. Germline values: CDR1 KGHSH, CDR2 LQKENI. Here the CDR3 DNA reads TGTGCCAGCTCACCACAGACGGATGGCTACACCTTC. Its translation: CASSPQTDGYTF. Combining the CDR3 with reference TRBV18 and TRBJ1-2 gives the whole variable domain NAGVMQNPRHLVRRRGQEARLRCSPMKGHSHVYWYRQLPEEGLKFMVYLQKENIIDESGMPKERFSAEFPKEGPSILRIQQVVRGDSAAYFCASSPQTDGYTFGSGTRLTVV.

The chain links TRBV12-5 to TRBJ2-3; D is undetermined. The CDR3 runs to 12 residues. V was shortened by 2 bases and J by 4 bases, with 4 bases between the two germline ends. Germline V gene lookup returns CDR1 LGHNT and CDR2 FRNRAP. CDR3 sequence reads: CASGLWADTQYF. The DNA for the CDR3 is TGTGCTAGTGGTTTGTGGGCAGATACGCAGTATTTT.